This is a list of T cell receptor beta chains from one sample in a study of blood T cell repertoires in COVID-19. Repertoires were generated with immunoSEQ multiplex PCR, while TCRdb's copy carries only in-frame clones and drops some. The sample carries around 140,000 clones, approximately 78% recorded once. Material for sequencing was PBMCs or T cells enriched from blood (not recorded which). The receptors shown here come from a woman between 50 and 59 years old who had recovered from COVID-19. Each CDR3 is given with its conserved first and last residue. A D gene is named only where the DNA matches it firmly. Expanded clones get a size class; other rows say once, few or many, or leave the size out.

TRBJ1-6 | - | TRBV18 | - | CASSPGGADSPLHF | TGTGCCAGCTCACCAGGGGGCGCAGATTCACCCCTCCACTTT
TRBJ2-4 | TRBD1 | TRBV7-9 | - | CASSLSHRGLGNIQYF | TGTGCCAGCAGCTTATCCCACAGGGGGCTTGGGAACATTCAGTACTTC
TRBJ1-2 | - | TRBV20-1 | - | CSARGRGLYTF | TGCAGTGCTAGAGGCCGGGGACTCTACACCTTC
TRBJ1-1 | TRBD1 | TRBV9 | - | CASSVTLDRALNTEAFF | TGTGCCAGCAGCGTTACTCTTGACAGGGCCCTGAACACTGAAGCTTTCTTT
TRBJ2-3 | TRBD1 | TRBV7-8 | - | CASSYGTGRTDTQYF | TGTGCCAGCAGCTACGGGACAGGGAGGACAGATACGCAGTATTTT
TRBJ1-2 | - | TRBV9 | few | CASSVEVRGVDGYTF | TGTGCCAGCAGCGTAGAAGTCAGGGGAGTCGATGGCTACACCTTC
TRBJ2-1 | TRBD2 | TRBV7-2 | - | CASSFSGGGYNEQFF | TGTGCCAGCAGCTTTAGCGGGGGGGGATACAATGAGCAGTTCTTC
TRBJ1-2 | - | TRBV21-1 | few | CASSIWDRVPF | TGTGCCAGCAGCATCTGGGACAGGGTCCCCTTC
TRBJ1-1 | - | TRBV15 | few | CATSRSLDTEAFF | TGTGCCACCAGCAGATCCTTAGACACTGAAGCTTTCTTT
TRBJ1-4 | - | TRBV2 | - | CASRVQGSRDEKLFF | TGTGCCAGCAGGGTACAGGGCTCAAGGGATGAAAAACTGTTTTTT
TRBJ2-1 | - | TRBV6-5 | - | CASRGGGSYNEQFF | TGTGCCAGTAGGGGGGGAGGGAGCTACAATGAGCAGTTCTTC
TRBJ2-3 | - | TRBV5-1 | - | CASRAVQGADTQYF | TGCGCCAGCCGCGCTGTACAGGGCGCCGATACGCAGTATTTT
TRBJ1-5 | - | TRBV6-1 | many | CASSEVYNQPQHF | TGTGCCAGCAGTGAAGTCTACAATCAGCCCCAGCATTTT
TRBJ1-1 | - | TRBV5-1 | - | CASSLVGGLAFF | TGCGCCAGCAGCTTGGTAGGAGGGTTGGCTTTCTTT
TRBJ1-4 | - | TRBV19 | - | CASSMSATNEKLFF | TGTGCCAGTAGTATGTCTGCAACTAATGAAAAACTGTTTTTT
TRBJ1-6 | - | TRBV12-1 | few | CASSPLGKRVYNSPLHF | TGTGCCAGCAGCCCCCTGGGAAAGAGGGTCTATAATTCACCCCTCCACTTT
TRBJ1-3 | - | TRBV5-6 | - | CASSLVVSGNTIYF | TGTGCCAGCAGCTTGGTCGTCTCTGGAAACACCATATATTTT
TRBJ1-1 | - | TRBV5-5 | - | CASSHWPGSAEAFF | TGTGCCAGCAGCCACTGGCCAGGGTCGGCTGAAGCTTTCTTT
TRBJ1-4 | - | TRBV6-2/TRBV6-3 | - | CASSSAGDEKLFF | TGTGCCAGCAGTTCGGCAGGGGACGAAAAACTGTTTTTT
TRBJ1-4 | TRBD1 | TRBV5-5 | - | CASSLELQGAGYYEKLFF | TGTGCCAGCAGCTTGGAGTTGCAGGGGGCGGGATATTACGAAAAACTGTTTTTT
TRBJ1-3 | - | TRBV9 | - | CASSATITVYSGNTIYF | TGTGCCAGCAGCGCGACGATCACAGTATATTCTGGAAACACCATATATTTT
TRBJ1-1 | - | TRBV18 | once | CASSFTENTEAFF | TGTGCCAGCTCGTTTACAGAGAACACTGAAGCTTTCTTT
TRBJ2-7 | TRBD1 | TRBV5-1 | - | CASSSGTGESYEQYF | TGCGCCAGCAGTTCCGGGACAGGGGAGTCCTACGAGCAGTACTTC
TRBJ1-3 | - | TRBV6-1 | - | CASSDSTGTGNTIYF | TGTGCCAGCAGTGATTCAACAGGGACTGGAAACACCATATATTTT
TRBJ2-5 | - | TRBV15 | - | CATSSRWAVQQETQYF | TGTGCCACCAGCAGTCGATGGGCAGTCCAACAAGAGACCCAGTACTTC
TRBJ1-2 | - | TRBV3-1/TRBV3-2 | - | CASSLLLNYGYTF | TGTGCCAGCAGCCTTCTCCTGAACTATGGCTACACCTTC
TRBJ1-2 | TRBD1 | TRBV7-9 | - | CASSPNEIPGQTNYGYTF | TGTGCCAGCAGCCCAAACGAAATCCCGGGACAGACTAACTATGGCTACACCTTC
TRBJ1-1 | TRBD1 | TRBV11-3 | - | CASSQDRTTEAFF | TGTGCCAGCAGCCAGGACAGGACGACAGAAGCTTTCTTT
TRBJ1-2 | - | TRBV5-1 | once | CASSLAGDGYTF | TGCGCCAGCAGCTTGGCAGGGGATGGCTACACCTTC
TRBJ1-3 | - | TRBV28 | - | CASSAGGPSGNTIYF | TGTGCCAGCAGCGCCGGGGGGCCCTCTGGAAACACCATATATTTT
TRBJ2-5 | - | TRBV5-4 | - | CASSLGLSGDYQETQYF | TGTGCCAGCAGCTTGGGGTTGTCAGGGGATTACCAAGAGACCCAGTACTTC
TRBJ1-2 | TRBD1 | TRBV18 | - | CASSPGQGIGYGYTF | TGTGCCAGCTCGCCGGGACAGGGAATAGGCTATGGCTACACCTTC
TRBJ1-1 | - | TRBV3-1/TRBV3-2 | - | CASSQPGSEAFF | TGTGCCAGCAGCCAACCGGGTTCTGAAGCTTTCTTT
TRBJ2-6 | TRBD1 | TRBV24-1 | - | CATSDPGTGGSGSGANVLTF | TGTGCCACCAGTGATCCCGGGACAGGGGGGAGTGGTTCTGGGGCCAACGTCCTGACTTTC
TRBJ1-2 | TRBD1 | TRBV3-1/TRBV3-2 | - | CASSQATGQAFGYTF | TGTGCCAGCAGCCAAGCGACGGGACAGGCTTTTGGCTACACCTTC
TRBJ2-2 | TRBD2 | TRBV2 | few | CASRTSANTGELFF | TGTGCCAGCAGGACTAGCGCGAACACCGGGGAGCTGTTTTTT
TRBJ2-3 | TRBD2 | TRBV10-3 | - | CAISGLSGGAGDTQYF | TGTGCCATCAGTGGTCTTAGCGGGGGGGCAGGAGATACGCAGTATTTT
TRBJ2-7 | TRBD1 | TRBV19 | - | CASRRTGGSYEQYF | TGTGCCAGTAGAAGGACAGGGGGCTCCTACGAGCAGTACTTC
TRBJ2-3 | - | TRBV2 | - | CASSEGQVTQYF | TGTGCCAGCAGTGAAGGACAGGTCACGCAGTATTTT
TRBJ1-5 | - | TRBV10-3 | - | CATRRESNQPQHF | TGTGCCACGAGGCGGGAGAGCAATCAGCCCCAGCATTTT
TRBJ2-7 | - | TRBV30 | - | CAWDRSPYEQYF | TGTGCCTGGGACAGGTCCCCCTACGAGCAGTACTTC
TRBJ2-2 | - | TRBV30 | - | CAWSKGVNTGELFF | TGTGCCTGGAGTAAAGGGGTTAACACCGGGGAGCTGTTTTTT
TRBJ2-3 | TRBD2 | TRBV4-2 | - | CASSQDLAGGPDTQYF | TGTGCCAGCAGCCAAGATCTAGCGGGGGGGCCAGATACGCAGTATTTT
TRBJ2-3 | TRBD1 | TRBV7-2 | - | CASSLVGTGVSDTQYF | TGTGCCAGCAGCTTAGTTGGGACAGGAGTATCAGATACGCAGTATTTT
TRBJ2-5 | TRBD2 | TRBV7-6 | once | CASRNGLAGLYF | TGTGCCAGCAGAAACGGACTAGCGGGGTTATACTTC
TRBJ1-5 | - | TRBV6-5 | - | CASRRGGQDQPQHF | TGTGCCAGCAGACGAGGGGGTCAGGATCAGCCCCAGCATTTT
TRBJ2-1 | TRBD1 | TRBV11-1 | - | CASSQQGAHNEQFF | TGTGCCAGCAGCCAACAGGGGGCCCACAATGAGCAGTTCTTC
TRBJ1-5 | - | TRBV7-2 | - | CASSPGTLNQPQHF | TGTGCCAGCAGCCCTGGGACTCTCAATCAGCCCCAGCATTTT
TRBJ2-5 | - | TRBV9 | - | CASSVDMFLETQYF | TGTGCCAGCAGCGTCGACATGTTCTTGGAGACCCAGTACTTC
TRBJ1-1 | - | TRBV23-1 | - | CASSRAGENTEAFF | TGCGCCAGCAGTCGGGCCGGGGAGAACACTGAAGCTTTCTTT
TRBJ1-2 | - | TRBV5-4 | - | CASSFTGGYTF | TGTGCCAGCAGCTTTACGGGTGGCTACACCTTC
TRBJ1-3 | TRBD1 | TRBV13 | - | CASSTYTGGGNTIYF | TGTGCCAGCAGCACCTACACAGGGGGGGGAAACACCATATATTTT
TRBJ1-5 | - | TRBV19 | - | CASSIDRFPQHF | TGTGCCAGTAGTATAGATCGGTTTCCCCAGCATTTT
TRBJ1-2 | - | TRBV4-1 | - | CASSQEPGAGYTF | TGCGCCAGCAGCCAAGAGCCAGGGGCTGGCTACACCTTC
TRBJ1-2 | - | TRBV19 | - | CASSITGPGYTF | TGTGCCAGTAGTATTACTGGGCCCGGCTACACCTTC
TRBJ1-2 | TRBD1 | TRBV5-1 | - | CASSLWTGEGYTF | TGCGCCAGCAGCTTATGGACAGGGGAGGGCTACACCTTC
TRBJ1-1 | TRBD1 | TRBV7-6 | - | CASSKRQGAPEAFF | TGTGCCAGCAGCAAGCGACAGGGGGCCCCTGAAGCTTTCTTT
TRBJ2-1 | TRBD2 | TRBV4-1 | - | CASSQEGRDFSYNEQFF | TGCGCCAGCAGCCAAGAAGGGAGGGACTTCTCCTACAATGAGCAGTTCTTC
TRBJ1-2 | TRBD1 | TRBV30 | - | CAWSVQGDRGYTF | TGTGCCTGGAGTGTACAGGGGGATCGTGGCTACACCTTC
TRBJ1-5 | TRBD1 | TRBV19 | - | CATSGTGASNQPQHF | TGTGCCACCTCCGGGACAGGCGCCTCCAATCAGCCCCAGCATTTT